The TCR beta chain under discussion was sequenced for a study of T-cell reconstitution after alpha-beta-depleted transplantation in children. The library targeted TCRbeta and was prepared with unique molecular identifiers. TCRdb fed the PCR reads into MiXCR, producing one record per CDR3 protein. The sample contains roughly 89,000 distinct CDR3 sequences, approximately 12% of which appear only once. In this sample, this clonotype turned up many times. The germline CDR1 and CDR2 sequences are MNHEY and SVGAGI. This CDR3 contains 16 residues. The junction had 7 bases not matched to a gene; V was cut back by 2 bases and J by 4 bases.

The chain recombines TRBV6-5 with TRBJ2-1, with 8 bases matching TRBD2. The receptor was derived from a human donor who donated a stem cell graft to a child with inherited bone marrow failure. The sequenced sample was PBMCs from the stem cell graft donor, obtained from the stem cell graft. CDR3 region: CASSYLSGTRYNEQFF. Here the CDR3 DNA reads TGTGCCAGCAGTTACCTTAGCGGGACAAGATACAATGAGCAGTTCTTC.